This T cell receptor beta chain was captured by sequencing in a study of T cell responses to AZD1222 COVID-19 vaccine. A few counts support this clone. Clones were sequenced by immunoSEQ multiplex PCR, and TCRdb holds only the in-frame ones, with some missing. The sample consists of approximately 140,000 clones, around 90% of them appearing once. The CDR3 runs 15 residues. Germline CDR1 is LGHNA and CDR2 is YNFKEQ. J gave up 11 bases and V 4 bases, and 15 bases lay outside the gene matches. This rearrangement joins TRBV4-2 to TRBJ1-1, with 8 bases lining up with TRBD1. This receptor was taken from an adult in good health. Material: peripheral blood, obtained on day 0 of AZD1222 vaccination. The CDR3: CASSRIGQGQTVAFF. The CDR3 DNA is TGTGCCAGCAGCCGGATCGGACAGGGCCAGACGGTGGCTTTCTTT.